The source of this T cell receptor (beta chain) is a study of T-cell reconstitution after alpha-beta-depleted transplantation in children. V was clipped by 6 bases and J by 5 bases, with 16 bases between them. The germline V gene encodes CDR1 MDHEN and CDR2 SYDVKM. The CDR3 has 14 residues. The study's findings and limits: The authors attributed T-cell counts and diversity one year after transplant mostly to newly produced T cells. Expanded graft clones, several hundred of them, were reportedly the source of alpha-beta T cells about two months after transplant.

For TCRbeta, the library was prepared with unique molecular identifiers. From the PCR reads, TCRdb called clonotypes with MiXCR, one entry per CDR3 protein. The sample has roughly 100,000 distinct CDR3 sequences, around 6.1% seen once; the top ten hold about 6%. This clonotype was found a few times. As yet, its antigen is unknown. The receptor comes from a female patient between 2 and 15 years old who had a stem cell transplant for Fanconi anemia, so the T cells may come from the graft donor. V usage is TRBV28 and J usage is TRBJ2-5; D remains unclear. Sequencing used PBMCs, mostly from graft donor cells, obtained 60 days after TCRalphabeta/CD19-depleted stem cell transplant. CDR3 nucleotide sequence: TGTGCCAGCAGCCCCTACGCAGCGAGGGAGACCCAGTACTTC. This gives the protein CASSPYAARETQYF. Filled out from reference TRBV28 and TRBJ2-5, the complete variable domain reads DVKVTQSSRYLVKRTGEKVFLECVQDMDHENMFWYRQDPGLGLRLIYFSYDVKMKEKGDIPEGYSVSREKKERFSLILESASTNQTSMYLCASSPYAARETQYFGPGTRLLVL.